This is a list of T cell receptor beta chains from one sample in a study of blood T cells in healthy people across ages. TCRdb recomputed calls from the 5' RACE reads with MiXCR, one row per CDR3 protein. Of around 280,000 distinct CDR3 sequences in the sample, around 27% are singletons; the top ten hold about 30%. Sequencing was performed on blood. The source is a woman in her 70s in good health. Both conserved end residues are part of each CDR3. Each record gives: J gene, clone size, D gene, V gene, CDR3 DNA, CDR3 protein. A D gene is named only where the DNA matches it firmly. Expanded clones are given a class, and other clones once, few, many or no size at all.

J gene: TRBJ1-2
clone size: .
D gene: TRBD1
V gene: TRBV10-3
CDR3 DNA: TGTGCCATCAGTGATGGACAGGGGAACTATGGCTACACCTTC
CDR3 protein: CAISDGQGNYGYTF

J gene: TRBJ1-6
clone size: once
D gene: .
V gene: TRBV5-1
CDR3 DNA: TGCGCCAGCAGCTTGGATCCAGGGGAGCATTCACCCCTCCACTTT
CDR3 protein: CASSLDPGEHSPLHF

J gene: TRBJ2-1
clone size: .
D gene: .
V gene: TRBV11-2
CDR3 DNA: TGTGCCAGCAGCTTAGATCTCGGCGGGCTTTACAATGAGCAGTTCTTC
CDR3 protein: CASSLDLGGLYNEQFF

J gene: TRBJ2-1
clone size: few
D gene: TRBD2
V gene: TRBV7-3
CDR3 DNA: TGTGCCAGCAGCCCAATAGCGGGCCACAATGAGCAGTTCTTC
CDR3 protein: CASSPIAGHNEQFF

J gene: TRBJ2-7
clone size: few
D gene: .
V gene: TRBV6-1
CDR3 DNA: TGTGCCAGCCATTTAGGCGTCAACTCCTACGAGCAGTACTTC
CDR3 protein: CASHLGVNSYEQYF

J gene: TRBJ1-5
clone size: .
D gene: TRBD1
V gene: TRBV20-1
CDR3 DNA: TGCAGTGGATCGGGACAGGGGGCTTATAGCAATCAGCCCCAGCATTTT
CDR3 protein: CSGSGQGAYSNQPQHF

J gene: TRBJ1-3
clone size: .
D gene: .
V gene: TRBV28
CDR3 DNA: TGTGCCAGCATCTCTGACAGGGGAAACACCATATATTTT
CDR3 protein: CASISDRGNTIYF

J gene: TRBJ1-1
clone size: .
D gene: .
V gene: TRBV7-9
CDR3 DNA: TGTGCCAGCAGCCCCCCGGGGACCACTGAAGCTTTCTTT
CDR3 protein: CASSPPGTTEAFF

J gene: TRBJ2-1
clone size: few
D gene: TRBD2
V gene: TRBV20-1
CDR3 DNA: TGCAGTGCTCCCCGACTAGCAGGCTCCTACAATGAGCAGTTCTTC
CDR3 protein: CSAPRLAGSYNEQFF

J gene: TRBJ2-1
clone size: .
D gene: TRBD2
V gene: TRBV4-1
CDR3 DNA: TGCGCCAGCAGCCAAGATCCCGGGACTAGCGCGAGCAATGAGCAGTTCTTC
CDR3 protein: CASSQDPGTSASNEQFF

J gene: TRBJ2-7
clone size: .
D gene: TRBD1
V gene: TRBV20-1
CDR3 DNA: TGCAGTGCTCGGGACAGGGGCTCGTCTCAATACGAGCAGTACTTC
CDR3 protein: CSARDRGSSQYEQYF

J gene: TRBJ2-1
clone size: few
D gene: TRBD1
V gene: TRBV5-1
CDR3 DNA: TGCGCCAGCAGCTTGGAGGCGACAGGGAGCTCCTACAATGAGCAGTTCTTC
CDR3 protein: CASSLEATGSSYNEQFF

J gene: TRBJ2-1
clone size: .
D gene: TRBD2
V gene: TRBV10-3
CDR3 DNA: TGTGCCATCAGTGAGTTAACCGGGACTAGCGGGTACAATGAGCAGTTCTTC
CDR3 protein: CAISELTGTSGYNEQFF

J gene: TRBJ1-1
clone size: few
D gene: .
V gene: TRBV5-6
CDR3 DNA: TGTGCCAGCAGCTCAGAGCCGGCAGTGGGGACGGAAGCTTTCTTT
CDR3 protein: CASSSEPAVGTEAFF

J gene: TRBJ2-4
clone size: .
D gene: TRBD1
V gene: TRBV27
CDR3 DNA: TGTGCCAGCAGTTCGGGTCCGGGACAGATTCAGTACTTC
CDR3 protein: CASSSGPGQIQYF

J gene: TRBJ2-2
clone size: .
D gene: TRBD2
V gene: TRBV24-1
CDR3 DNA: TGTGCCACCAGTGACACTAGCGGAAAGAACACCGGGGAGCTGTTTTTT
CDR3 protein: CATSDTSGKNTGELFF

J gene: TRBJ2-1
clone size: .
D gene: TRBD2
V gene: TRBV29-1
CDR3 DNA: TGCAGCGTTGACTTTGGGACTAGCGGGAGTTATGAGCAGTTCTTC
CDR3 protein: CSVDFGTSGSYEQFF

J gene: TRBJ2-1
clone size: few
D gene: .
V gene: TRBV9
CDR3 DNA: TGTGCCAGCACCATCACCCGCGGGCAACCTTACAATGAGCAGTTCTTC
CDR3 protein: CASTITRGQPYNEQFF

J gene: TRBJ2-1
clone size: few
D gene: .
V gene: TRBV29-1
CDR3 DNA: TGCAGCGCATACTTGTGGGGTTTAGAAGGGTTCTTC
CDR3 protein: CSAYLWGLEGFF

J gene: TRBJ1-5
clone size: .
D gene: .
V gene: TRBV20-1
CDR3 DNA: TGCAGTGCTAGAGATTCGAGACGAGACAATCAGCCCCAGCATTTT
CDR3 protein: CSARDSRRDNQPQHF

J gene: TRBJ2-7
clone size: .
D gene: .
V gene: TRBV7-9
CDR3 DNA: TGTGCCAGCAGCTCCCCCCAGGAATACTACGAGCAGTACTTC
CDR3 protein: CASSSPQEYYEQYF

J gene: TRBJ1-2
clone size: .
D gene: TRBD1
V gene: TRBV10-3
CDR3 DNA: TGTGCCATCAGTGGGGGACAGGGAGATTATGGCTACACCTTC
CDR3 protein: CAISGGQGDYGYTF

J gene: TRBJ2-1
clone size: few
D gene: .
V gene: TRBV20-1
CDR3 DNA: TGCAGTTCAGGGGTTATGGGCGATGAGCAGTTCTTC
CDR3 protein: CSSGVMGDEQFF

J gene: TRBJ1-4
clone size: few
D gene: TRBD1
V gene: TRBV6-1
CDR3 DNA: TGTGCCAGCAGGGTAGACAGGGCTCTCGAAAAACTGTTTTTT
CDR3 protein: CASRVDRALEKLFF

J gene: TRBJ2-1
clone size: many
D gene: TRBD1
V gene: TRBV5-1
CDR3 DNA: TGCGCCAGCTCTCCGGGACAGACTTACAATGAGCAGTTCTTC
CDR3 protein: CASSPGQTYNEQFF

J gene: TRBJ2-1
clone size: .
D gene: TRBD2
V gene: TRBV20-1
CDR3 DNA: TGCAGTGCTCCTAATCCAGCGGGAGGTTCCTACAATGAGCAGTTCTTC
CDR3 protein: CSAPNPAGGSYNEQFF

J gene: TRBJ2-1
clone size: .
D gene: .
V gene: TRBV4-2
CDR3 DNA: TGTGCCAGCAGCCAACAGCCTAGCGCAGCCTACAATGAGCAGTTCTTC
CDR3 protein: CASSQQPSAAYNEQFF

J gene: TRBJ2-5
clone size: .
D gene: TRBD2
V gene: TRBV5-6
CDR3 DNA: TGTGCCAGCAGCTCTACTAGCGGGAGAGGTGGGGAGACCCAGTACTTC
CDR3 protein: CASSSTSGRGGETQYF

J gene: TRBJ2-7
clone size: .
D gene: TRBD1
V gene: TRBV6-2/TRBV6-3
CDR3 DNA: TGTGCCAGCAGTTACGCCCACGCAGGGGGACCCTACGAGCAGTACTTC
CDR3 protein: CASSYAHAGGPYEQYF

J gene: TRBJ2-2
clone size: few
D gene: .
V gene: TRBV6-1
CDR3 DNA: TGTGCCAGCAGTGCCCGACAGGTAGAAGTCGGGGAGCTGTTTTTT
CDR3 protein: CASSARQVEVGELFF

J gene: TRBJ2-7
clone size: many
D gene: .
V gene: TRBV29-1
CDR3 DNA: TGCAGCGTTGCGGGATCCGCGGGGCCCTACGAGCAGTACTTC
CDR3 protein: CSVAGSAGPYEQYF

J gene: TRBJ2-7
clone size: .
D gene: TRBD2
V gene: TRBV28
CDR3 DNA: TGTGCCAGCATTTCGACTAGCGGGAGGGCGCAGGTATACGAGCAGTACTTC
CDR3 protein: CASISTSGRAQVYEQYF

J gene: TRBJ1-2
clone size: few
D gene: TRBD1
V gene: TRBV29-1
CDR3 DNA: TGCAGCGGAAGGACAGGGTTAGATGGCTACACCTTC
CDR3 protein: CSGRTGLDGYTF

J gene: TRBJ2-7
clone size: few
D gene: .
V gene: TRBV2
CDR3 DNA: TGTGCCAGCAGCAGAGAGGCCTACGAGCAGTACTTC
CDR3 protein: CASSREAYEQYF

J gene: TRBJ2-5
clone size: .
D gene: TRBD2
V gene: TRBV7-8
CDR3 DNA: TGTGCCAGCAGCCCCCGGGTTAGCGGGGGAGTCCAAGAGACCCAGTACTTC
CDR3 protein: CASSPRVSGGVQETQYF

J gene: TRBJ1-2
clone size: few
D gene: TRBD1
V gene: TRBV7-9
CDR3 DNA: TGTGCCAGCAGCTCGACAGGGGGAATCTATGGCTACACCTTC
CDR3 protein: CASSSTGGIYGYTF

J gene: TRBJ2-7
clone size: few
D gene: .
V gene: TRBV27
CDR3 DNA: TGTGCCAGCAGTTTAGGCGGGCCTCGCGAGCAGTACTTC
CDR3 protein: CASSLGGPREQYF

J gene: TRBJ2-3
clone size: .
D gene: TRBD2
V gene: TRBV20-1
CDR3 DNA: TGCAGTGCTAGAGACGTAACTAGCGGGAGTGTCACAGATACGCAGTATTTT
CDR3 protein: CSARDVTSGSVTDTQYF

J gene: TRBJ1-5
clone size: .
D gene: .
V gene: TRBV11-2
CDR3 DNA: TGTGCCAGCAGCTTAGGTAGAGGGTTCAATCAGCCCCAGCATTTT
CDR3 protein: CASSLGRGFNQPQHF

J gene: TRBJ1-1
clone size: .
D gene: .
V gene: TRBV20-1
CDR3 DNA: TGCAGTGCTAGGCTCGTGTGGAAGAACACTGAAGCTTTCTTT
CDR3 protein: CSARLVWKNTEAFF

J gene: TRBJ1-1
clone size: .
D gene: .
V gene: TRBV4-1
CDR3 DNA: TGCGCCAGCAGCCAAGTCGCCCCATCGGCCACTGAAGCTTTCTTT
CDR3 protein: CASSQVAPSATEAFF

J gene: TRBJ2-7
clone size: .
D gene: .
V gene: TRBV6-6
CDR3 DNA: TGTGCCAGCAGTTATGGGGCGGCTCTGTACGAGCAGTACTTC
CDR3 protein: CASSYGAALYEQYF

J gene: TRBJ2-3
clone size: many
D gene: .
V gene: TRBV29-1
CDR3 DNA: TGCAGCGTTGAAGAGCTTTCAGATACGCAGTATTTT
CDR3 protein: CSVEELSDTQYF

J gene: TRBJ2-1
clone size: few
D gene: .
V gene: TRBV19
CDR3 DNA: TGTGCCAGTACCCTCAACTACAATGAGCAGTTCTTC
CDR3 protein: CASTLNYNEQFF